This TCR beta chain was found in a study of T cell repertoires in cytomegalovirus infection. Study details: HLA-C-restricted CMV epitopes, recently identified, and well-studied HLA-B-restricted ones were used by the study. Shared public TCR beta signatures pointed to both CMV infection and a matching HLA type.

TCRdb independently ran MiXCR on the reads; one entry per CDR3 protein. The sample records around 540,000 distinct CDR3 sequences, roughly 34% being singletons. With 7 bases clipped from V and 1 base from J, the junction kept 5 bases outside the gene matches. CDR3 length: 14 amino acids. Germline assignment: CDR1 MNHEY and CDR2 SVGEGT. As to this clonotype: Its antigen is still unknown.

Study outcomes and limitations: Ex vivo responses were dominated by HLA-C-restricted CMV-specific TCR beta clonotypes.

This sample comprised cultured PBMCs, obtained from culture after CMV antigen stimulation. The chain joins TRBV6-2 or TRBV6-3 to TRBJ2-7; 9 bases align to TRBD2. This sequence originates from a human donor in good health (CMV status not recorded). Some clones in this sample may be carry-over from other donors' samples. CDR3 sequence: CASISGSGSYEQYV. For the CDR3, the DNA is TGTGCCAGCATTAGCGGGAGTGGGTCCTACGAGCAGTACGTC.